This TCR beta chain is drawn from a study of shared clonotypes between healthy human individuals. Turning to the study itself: CD4 naive and CD4 memory each took three plates per donor, while CD8 naive took two and CD8 memory one.

Naive CD8 cells were CD45RO-negative, positively selected for CCR7, excluding terminally differentiated effector memory CD45RA+ cells. The length of the CDR3 is 14 residues. The ends lost 5 bases at V and 2 bases at J; junction bases unmatched: 6. Germline CDR1 and CDR2: SQVTM and ANQGSEA. General study points: Genetic and exposure-history diversity was limited by the small donor number. Unshared clonotypes carried lower generation probabilities than those common to all four donors.

Turning to this clone: Its antigen remains unidentified.

Authors' processing steps: From ImmunoSEQ came sequences covering only the junction and carrying no quality scores, so filtering differed. TCRdb's table, derived via immunoSEQ multiplex PCR, lists solely in-frame clones and lacks some. The DNA was the basis for D and trimming; V, J and clone size are from that table. The sample has approximately 1.9 million clones, over 85% seen once. This rearrangement joins TRBV29-1 to TRBJ2-1, with 7 bases lining up with TRBD2. Sequencing input: naive CD8+ T cells from PBMCs. This clonotype was sampled from a man aged 18 to 35 in good health. Some clones in this sample may be carry-over from other donors' samples. The DNA of the CDR3 is TGCAGCGTTAAACCGGGACTACCCTACAATGAGCAGTTCTTC. It codes for CSVKPGLPYNEQFF.